Sequencing of this T cell receptor (beta chain) was carried out in a study of post-analysis software for immune sequencing data. The study, taken as a whole, reports: Co-batched samples clustered tightly together by F measure. Controls had lower frequencies than patients of five TRBV segments, which included TRBV5-6, TRBV5-1 and TRBV20-1. Controls significantly exceeded multiple sclerosis patients in normalized Chao1 diversity.

This CDR3 is built from 13 residues. In germline, CDR1 is SQVTM, CDR2 ANQGSEA. V was cut by 4 bases and J by 4 bases, with 8 bases left in between. This clonotype was counted only a few times. Its antigen is not known. cDNA libraries of TCR beta carried unique molecular identifiers. One entry per CDR3 protein results from TCRdb running MiXCR on the PCR reads. The table shows over 150,000 distinct CDR3 sequences, with over 25% occurring only once. Sequencing was carried out using blood. The rearrangement joins TRBV29-1 to TRBJ1-6; D is uncertain. The receptor comes from a girl between 5 and 17 years old with multiple sclerosis. Here the CDR3 DNA reads TGCAGCGTTGGGGAAATGTATAATTCACCCCTCCACTTT. Protein: CSVGEMYNSPLHF. Using reference TRBV29-1 and TRBJ1-6 for the parts outside the CDR3, the full variable domain is SAVISQKPSRDICQRGTSLTIQCQVDSQVTMMFWYRQQPGQSLTLIATANQGSEATYESGFVIDKFPISRPNLTFSTLTVSNMSPEDSSIYLCSVGEMYNSPLHFGNGTRLTVT.